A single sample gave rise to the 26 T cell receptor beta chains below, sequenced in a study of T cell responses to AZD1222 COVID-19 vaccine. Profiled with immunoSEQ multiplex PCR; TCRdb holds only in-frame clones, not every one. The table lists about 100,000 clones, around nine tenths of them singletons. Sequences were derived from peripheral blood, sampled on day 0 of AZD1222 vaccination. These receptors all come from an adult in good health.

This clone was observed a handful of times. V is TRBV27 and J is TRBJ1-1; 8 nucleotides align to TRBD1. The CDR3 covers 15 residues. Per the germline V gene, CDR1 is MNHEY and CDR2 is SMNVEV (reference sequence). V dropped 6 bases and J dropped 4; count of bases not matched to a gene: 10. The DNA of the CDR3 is TGTGCCAGCAGCCTAAGGGAGACAGGGGTCACTGAAGCTTTCTTT. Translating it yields CASSLRETGVTEAFF.

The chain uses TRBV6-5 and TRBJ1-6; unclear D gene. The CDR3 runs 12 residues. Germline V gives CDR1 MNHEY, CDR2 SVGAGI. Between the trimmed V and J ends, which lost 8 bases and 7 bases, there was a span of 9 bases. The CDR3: CASSTENSPLHF. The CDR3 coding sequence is TGTGCCAGCTCAACAGAAAATTCACCCCTCCACTTT.

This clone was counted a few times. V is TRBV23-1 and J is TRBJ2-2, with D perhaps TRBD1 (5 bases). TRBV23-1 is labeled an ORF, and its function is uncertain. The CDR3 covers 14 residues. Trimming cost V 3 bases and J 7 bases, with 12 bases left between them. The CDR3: CASSQGQRVGELFF. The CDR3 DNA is TGCGCCAGCAGTCAGGGGCAGCGAGTCGGGGAGCTGTTTTTT.

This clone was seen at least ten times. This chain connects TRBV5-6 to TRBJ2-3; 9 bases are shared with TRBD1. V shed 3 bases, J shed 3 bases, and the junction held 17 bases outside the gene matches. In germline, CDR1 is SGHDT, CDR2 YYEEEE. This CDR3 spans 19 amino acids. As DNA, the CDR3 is TGTGCCAGCAGCTCCACGCGGGACAGGGTGTGGGTTAGTACAGATACGCAGTATTTT. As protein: CASSSTRDRVWVSTDTQYF.

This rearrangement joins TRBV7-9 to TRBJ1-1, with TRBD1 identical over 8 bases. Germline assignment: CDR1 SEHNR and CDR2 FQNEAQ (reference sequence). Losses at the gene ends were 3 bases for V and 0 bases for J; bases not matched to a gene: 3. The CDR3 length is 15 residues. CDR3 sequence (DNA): TGTGCCAGCAGCTTTCCGACAGGGGTGAACACTGAAGCTTTCTTT. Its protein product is CASSFPTGVNTEAFF.

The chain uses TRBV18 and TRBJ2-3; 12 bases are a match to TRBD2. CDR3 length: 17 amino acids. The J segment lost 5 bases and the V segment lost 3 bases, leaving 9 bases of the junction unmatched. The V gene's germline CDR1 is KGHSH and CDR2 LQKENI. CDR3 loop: CASSPSRTSGMQDTQYF. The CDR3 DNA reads TGTGCCAGCTCACCCTCACGGACTAGCGGGATGCAAGATACGCAGTATTTT.

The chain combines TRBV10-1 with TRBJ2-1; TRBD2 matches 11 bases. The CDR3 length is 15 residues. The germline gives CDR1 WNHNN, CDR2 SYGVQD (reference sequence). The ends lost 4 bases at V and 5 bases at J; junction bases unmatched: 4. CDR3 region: CASSGGTSGNNEQFF. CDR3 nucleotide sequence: TGCGCCAGCAGTGGAGGGACTAGCGGTAACAATGAGCAGTTCTTC.

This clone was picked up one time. As DNA, the CDR3 is TGTGCCTGGAGTTCAAGGGGGGGAACTAATGAAAAACTGTTTTTT. Translation: CAWSSRGGTNEKLFF. V and J are TRBV30 and TRBJ1-4, with a possible D match to TRBD1 (6 bases). V gave up 2 bases and J gave up 1 base, with 11 bases separating them. Germline CDR1 reads GTSNPN; CDR2 reads SVGIG (reference sequence). CDR3 size: 15 residues.

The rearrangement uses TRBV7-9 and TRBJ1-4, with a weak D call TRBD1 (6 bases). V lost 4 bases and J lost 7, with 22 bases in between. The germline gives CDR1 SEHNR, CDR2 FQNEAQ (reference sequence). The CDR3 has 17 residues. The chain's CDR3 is CASSSESWGAVREKLFF. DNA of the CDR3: TGTGCCAGCAGCTCCGAGTCGTGGGGGGCAGTGCGTGAAAAACTGTTTTTT.

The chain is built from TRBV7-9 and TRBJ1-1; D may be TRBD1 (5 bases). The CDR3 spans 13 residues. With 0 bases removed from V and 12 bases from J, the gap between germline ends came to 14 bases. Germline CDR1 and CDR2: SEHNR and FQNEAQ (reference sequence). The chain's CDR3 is CASSLAGQGGTFF. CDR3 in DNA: TGTGCCAGCAGCTTAGCCGGGCAGGGAGGGACTTTCTTT.

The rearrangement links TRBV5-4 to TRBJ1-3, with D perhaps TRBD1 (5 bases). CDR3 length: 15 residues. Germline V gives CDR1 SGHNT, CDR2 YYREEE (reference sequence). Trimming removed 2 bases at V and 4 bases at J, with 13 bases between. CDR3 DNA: TGTGCCAGCAGCTTTCCAGGGAAGGGCGGAAACACCATATATTTT. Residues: CASSFPGKGGNTIYF.

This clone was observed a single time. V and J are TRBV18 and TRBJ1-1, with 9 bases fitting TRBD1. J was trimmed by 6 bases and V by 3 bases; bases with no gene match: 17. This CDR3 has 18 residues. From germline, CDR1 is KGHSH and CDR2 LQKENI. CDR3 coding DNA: TGTGCCAGCTCACCGGCGGAGGGGACAGGGAAGAAGTCCGCTGAAGCTTTCTTT. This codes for CASSPAEGTGKKSAEAFF.

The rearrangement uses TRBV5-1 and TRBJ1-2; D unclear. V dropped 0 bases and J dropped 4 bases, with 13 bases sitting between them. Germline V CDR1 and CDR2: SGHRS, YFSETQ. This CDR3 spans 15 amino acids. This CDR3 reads CASSLGPDLPYGYTF. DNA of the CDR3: TGCGCCAGCAGCTTGGGCCCGGACCTGCCCTATGGCTACACCTTC. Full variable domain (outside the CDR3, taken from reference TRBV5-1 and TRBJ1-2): KAGVTQTPRYLIKTRGQQVTLSCSPISGHRSVSWYQQTPGQGLQFLFEYFSETQRNKGNFPGRFSGRQFSNSRSEMNVSTLELGDSALYLCASSLGPDLPYGYTFGSGTRLTVV.

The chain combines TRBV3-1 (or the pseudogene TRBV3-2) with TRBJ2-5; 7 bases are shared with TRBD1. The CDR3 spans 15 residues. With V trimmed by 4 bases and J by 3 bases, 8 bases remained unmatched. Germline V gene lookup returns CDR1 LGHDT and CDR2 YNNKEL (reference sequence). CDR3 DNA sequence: TGTGCCAGCAGCCGGACAGTAGGACAGGAAGAGACCCAGTACTTC. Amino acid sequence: CASSRTVGQEETQYF.

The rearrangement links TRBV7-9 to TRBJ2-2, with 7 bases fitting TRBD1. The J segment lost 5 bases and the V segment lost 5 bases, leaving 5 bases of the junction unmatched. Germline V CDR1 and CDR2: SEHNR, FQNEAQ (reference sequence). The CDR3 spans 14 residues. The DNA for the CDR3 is TGTGCCAGCAGCCAGTACAGGGGTACCGGGGAGCTGTTTTTT. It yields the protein CASSQYRGTGELFF.

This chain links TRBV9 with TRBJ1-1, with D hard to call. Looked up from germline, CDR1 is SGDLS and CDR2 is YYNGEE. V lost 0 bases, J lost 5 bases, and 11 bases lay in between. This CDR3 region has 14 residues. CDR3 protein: CASSVVEGQTEAFF. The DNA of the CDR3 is TGTGCCAGCAGCGTAGTGGAGGGCCAAACTGAAGCTTTCTTT.

CDR3 DNA: TGCAGCGTTGGAGGGACGGTAGCCTCCGGCTACACCTTC. This encodes CSVGGTVASGYTF. The chain carries TRBV29-1 and TRBJ1-2, with D perhaps matching TRBD1 (5 bases). The germline gives CDR1 SQVTM, CDR2 ANQGSEA. The V gene lost 4 bases and the J gene lost 8 bases, with 17 bases spanning the gap. The CDR3 sequence is 13 residues long.

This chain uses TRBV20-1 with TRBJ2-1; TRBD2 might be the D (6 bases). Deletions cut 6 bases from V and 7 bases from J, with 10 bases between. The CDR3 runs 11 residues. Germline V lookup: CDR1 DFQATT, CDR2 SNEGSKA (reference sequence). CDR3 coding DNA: TGCAGTGCCCCACGGGAGAATGAGCAGTTCTTC. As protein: CSAPRENEQFF.

The chain's CDR3 is CASSLRTGMDTIYF. The CDR3 DNA sequence: TGTGCCAGCAGCTTACGGACAGGCATGGACACCATATATTTT. The gene calls are TRBV3-1 (or the pseudogene TRBV3-2) and TRBJ1-3; 7 nucleotides line up with TRBD1. This CDR3 has 14 residues. V shed 5 bases and J 8 bases; nucleotides not matched to a gene: 9. Germline V gene data show CDR1 as LGHDT and CDR2 as YNNKEL (reference sequence).

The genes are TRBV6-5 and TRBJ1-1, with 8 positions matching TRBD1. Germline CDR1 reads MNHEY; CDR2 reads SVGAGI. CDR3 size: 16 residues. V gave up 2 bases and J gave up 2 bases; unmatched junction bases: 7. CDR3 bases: TGTGCCAGCAGTTACGCCCAGGGGGCTGGTAACACTGAAGCTTTCTTT. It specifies CASSYAQGAGNTEAFF.

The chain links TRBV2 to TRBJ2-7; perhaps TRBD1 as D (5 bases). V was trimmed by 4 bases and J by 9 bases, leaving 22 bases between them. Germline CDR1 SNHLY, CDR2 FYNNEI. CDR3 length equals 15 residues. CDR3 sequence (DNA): TGTGCCAGCAGTGCGGTCGCTTCCCGACAGACCCCGCAGTACTTC. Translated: CASSAVASRQTPQYF.

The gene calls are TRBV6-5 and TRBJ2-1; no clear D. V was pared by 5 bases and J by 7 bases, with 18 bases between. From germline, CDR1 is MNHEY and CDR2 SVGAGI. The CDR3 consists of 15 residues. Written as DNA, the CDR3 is TGTGCCAGCAGTCCCTTCAGCCGTCGGCCGAATGAGCAGTTCTTC. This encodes CASSPFSRRPNEQFF.

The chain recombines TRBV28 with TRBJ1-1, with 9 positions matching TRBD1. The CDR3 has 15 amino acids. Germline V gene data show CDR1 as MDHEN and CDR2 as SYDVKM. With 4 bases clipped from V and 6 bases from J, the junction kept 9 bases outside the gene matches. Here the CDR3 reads CASSSPGQGLPEAFF. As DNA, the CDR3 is TGTGCCAGCAGTTCCCCGGGACAGGGACTCCCTGAAGCTTTCTTT.

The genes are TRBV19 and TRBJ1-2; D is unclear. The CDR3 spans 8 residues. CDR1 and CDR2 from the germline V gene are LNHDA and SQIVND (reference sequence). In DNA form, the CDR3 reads TGTGGTTCGGGAGGCTACACCTTC. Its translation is CGSGGYTF. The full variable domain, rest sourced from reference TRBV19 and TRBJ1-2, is DGGITQSPKYLFRKEGQNVTLSCEQNLNHDAMYWYRQDPGQGLRLIYYSQIVNDFQKGDIAEGYSVSREKKESFPLTVTSAQKNPTAFYLCGSGGYTFGSGTRLTVV.

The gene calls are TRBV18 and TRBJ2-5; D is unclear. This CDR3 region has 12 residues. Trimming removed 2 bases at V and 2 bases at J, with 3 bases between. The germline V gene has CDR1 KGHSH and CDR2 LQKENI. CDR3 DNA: TGTGCCAGCTCACCAGCGCAAGAGACCCAGTACTTC. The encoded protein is CASSPAQETQYF.

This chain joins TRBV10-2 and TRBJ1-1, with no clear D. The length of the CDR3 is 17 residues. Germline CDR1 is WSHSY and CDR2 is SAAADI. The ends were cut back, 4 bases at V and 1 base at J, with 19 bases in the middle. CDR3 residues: CASSGSVGPLWNTEAFF. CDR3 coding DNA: TGCGCCAGCAGTGGCAGCGTCGGGCCACTCTGGAACACTGAAGCTTTCTTT.